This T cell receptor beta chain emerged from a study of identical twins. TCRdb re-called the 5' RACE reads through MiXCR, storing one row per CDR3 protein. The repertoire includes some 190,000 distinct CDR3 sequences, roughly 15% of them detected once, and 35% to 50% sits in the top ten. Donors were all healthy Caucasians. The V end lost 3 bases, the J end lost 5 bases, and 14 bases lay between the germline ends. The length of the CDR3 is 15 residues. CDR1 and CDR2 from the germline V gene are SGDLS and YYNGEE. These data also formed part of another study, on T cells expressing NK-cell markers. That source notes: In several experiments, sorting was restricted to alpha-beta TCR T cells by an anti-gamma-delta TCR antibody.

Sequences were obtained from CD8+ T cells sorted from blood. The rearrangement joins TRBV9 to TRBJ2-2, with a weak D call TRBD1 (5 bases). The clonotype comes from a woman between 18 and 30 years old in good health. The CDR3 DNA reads TGTGCCAGCAGCGCCCTTCAGGGTGAGACCGGGGAGCTGTTTTTT. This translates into CASSALQGETGELFF. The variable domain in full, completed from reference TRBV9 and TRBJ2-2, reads DSGVTQTPKHLITATGQRVTLRCSPRSGDLSVYWYQQSLDQGLQFLIQYYNGEERAKGNILERFSAQQFPDLHSELNLSSLELGDSALYFCASSALQGETGELFFGEGSRLTVL.